This TCR beta chain was identified during a study of shared clonotypes between healthy human individuals. Data came from immunoSEQ multiplex PCR; TCRdb stores just in-frame clones and leaves some out. There are 450,000 to 600,000 clones in the sample; 70% to 80% occur only once, and 10% to 15% lies in the top ten. All donors qualified as healthy HIV-negative adults and had experienced no recent acute infections or vaccinations. Donors were Caucasian adults residing in Nashville, Tennessee, USA. Unsorted samples relied on around 100 million PBMCs, which served as the source of genomic DNA. The receptor was derived from a middle-aged woman in good health. Some clones in this sample may be carry-over from other donors' samples. Sequencing used PBMCs.

CDR3 in DNA: TGCGCCAGCAGCCCCTTGGATGGGGACAGAACTAATGAAAAACTGTTTTTT. Its translation is CASSPLDGDRTNEKLFF. The chain has TRBV5-1 and TRBJ1-4; 7 nucleotides agree with TRBD1. The CDR3 totals 17 residues. Germline assignment: CDR1 SGHRS and CDR2 YFSETQ. The V gene end was trimmed by 4 bases and the J gene end by 1 base; junction bases not matched to a gene: 10.